The 6 T cell receptor beta chains below come from one sample, sequenced in a study of OX40 agonist ivuxolimab in advanced cancers. The table came from immunoSEQ multiplex PCR; TCRdb's copy has only in-frame clones and leaves some out. The table shows roughly 92,000 clones, with more than 80% occurring only once. The material sequenced was CD4+ or CD8+ T cells sorted from blood, taken in a trial of the OX40 agonist ivuxolimab. These receptors all stem from an adult with an advanced solid tumor such as melanoma, head and neck, liver or kidney cancer.

This chain links TRBV7-9 with TRBJ2-1; unclear D gene. CDR1 and CDR2 (germline): SEHNR, FQNEAQ (reference sequence). The CDR3 runs to 14 residues. The V end was cut by 3 bases, the J end by 2 bases, with 8 bases between. CDR3 coding DNA: TGTGCCAGCAGCTTCACCGAGACCTACAATGAGCAGTTCTTC. This translates into CASSFTETYNEQFF.

The chain carries TRBV7-2 and TRBJ1-5; TRBD1 aligns across 8 bases. CDR1 and CDR2 (germline): SGHTA, FQGNSA. The trim removed 7 bases at V and 6 bases at J, leaving 5 bases unmatched. The CDR3 is made up of 13 amino acids. This chain's CDR3 is CASKGQGAQPQHF. CDR3 DNA: TGTGCCAGCAAAGGACAGGGCGCTCAGCCCCAGCATTTT.

This clone was detected only once. V is TRBV11-2 and J is TRBJ1-1; D is uncertain. V was shortened by 0 bases and J by 0 bases, with 2 bases between the two germline ends. Germline CDR1 and CDR2: SGHAT and FQNNGV. The CDR3 extends over 13 amino acids. The CDR3 DNA follows: TGTGCCAGCAGCTTAGAAGTGAACACTGAAGCTTTCTTT. This gives the protein CASSLEVNTEAFF.

The genes are TRBV4-1 and TRBJ1-2; TRBD1 matches at 7 bases. This CDR3 contains 15 residues. Trimming at V came to 2 bases and at J to 8 bases, leaving 11 bases not matched to a gene. Germline V gene lookup returns CDR1 MGHRA and CDR2 YSYEKL. As DNA, the CDR3 is TGCGCCAGCAGCCAACCCCGACAGGGAATGAGAGGCTACACCTTC. Its protein is CASSQPRQGMRGYTF.

The chain links TRBV28 to TRBJ2-6; D is ambiguous. The CDR3 runs 15 residues. CDR1 MDHEN and CDR2 SYDVKM come from the germline V gene. Trimming shortened V by 6 bases and J by 0 bases, and 9 bases separated the two germline ends. In DNA form, the CDR3 reads TGTGCCAGCAGCCTAGGGTACTCTGGGGCCAACGTCCTGACTTTC. It is translated as CASSLGYSGANVLTF.

This clone has a handful of counts. The J gene is TRBJ2-3, the V gene TRBV16; 8 nucleotides match TRBD2. With 0 bases clipped from V and 2 bases from J, the junction kept 7 bases outside the gene matches. The CDR3 is made up of 17 amino acids. Germline V gene sequence: CDR1 KGHSY, CDR2 FQNENV. The CDR3 reads CASSQSMIAGFTDTQYF. DNA for the CDR3: TGTGCCAGCAGCCAATCGATGATAGCGGGGTTCACAGATACGCAGTATTTT.